This passage covers 2 T cell receptor beta chains from one sample sequenced in a study of PD-L1 blockade in urothelial cancer (dated by TCRdb to between 2016 and 2019). The time point label here, explained by the study, means: pretreatment peripheral blood. Libraries were constructed by the immunoSEQ multiplex PCR assay. TCRdb provides this immuneACCESS table in a form limited to in-frame rearrangements. Some clones are lacking; in checked studies, under half of them reflect an unresolved V gene, and why the rest are absent is not known. Recorded for this sample are around 40,000 clones; about 89% of them occurred a single time. Clones ranked in the top ten supply approximately 10% of the sample. The sample in question was PBMCs, obtained around atezolizumab (anti-PD-L1) treatment. These receptors all come from a woman aged 55-69 years with urothelial cancer.

There are a few counts of this clone. The J gene is TRBJ2-7, the V gene TRBV5-1; TRBD2 matches at 9 bases. This CDR3 is built from 14 residues. The V and J ends lost 4 bases and 7 bases, in that order; junction bases with no gene match: 9. Germline V CDR1 and CDR2: SGHRS, YFSETQ. The CDR3 DNA follows: TGCGCCAGCAGCCTTAGCGGGAGTTCATTTGAGCAGTACTTC. Translated: CASSLSGSSFEQYF.

The V call is TRBV6-1, the J call TRBJ2-2; 7 nucleotides agree with TRBD1. CDR1 is MNHNS, CDR2 SASEGT, per germline. V lost 7 bases and J lost 7; bases outside the gene matches: 0. This CDR3 is 11 amino acids long. CDR3 region: CASNRGGELFF. As DNA, the CDR3 is TGTGCCAGCAACAGGGGCGGGGAGCTGTTTTTT.